This TCR beta chain was captured by sequencing in a study of blood T cell repertoires in COVID-19. Study overall: In each case, the material was cDNA or gDNA derived from T cells, B-cell-depleted T cells, or PBMCs.

Losses at the gene ends were 4 bases for V and 0 bases for J; bases not matched to a gene: 5. The CDR3 has 15 amino acids. Germline values: CDR1 SGHDT, CDR2 YYEEEE. Per the study methods: Reference gene primer amplification gave nucleated cell count estimates. Sequenced by immunoSEQ multiplex PCR; TCRdb stores in-frame clones only, minus some. The V and J calls and the clone size are those of that table, but D and trimming were determined from the DNA. The table lists fewer than 200,000 clones, roughly 89% of them singletons. Cohorts were determined from participant-reported clinical history. Within 2 weeks of study entry, exposed participants had contacted a PCR-confirmed or clinician-diagnosed COVID-19 case.

This rearrangement joins TRBV5-6 to TRBJ1-1, with 8 bases lining up with TRBD1. The receptor was isolated from a young woman who had been exposed to COVID-19. Sequencing was carried out using PBMCs or T cells enriched from blood (not recorded which). The CDR3 DNA sequence: TGTGCCAGCAGCCCCGGGACAGGCATGAACACTGAAGCTTTCTTT. Translated, it gives CASSPGTGMNTEAFF.